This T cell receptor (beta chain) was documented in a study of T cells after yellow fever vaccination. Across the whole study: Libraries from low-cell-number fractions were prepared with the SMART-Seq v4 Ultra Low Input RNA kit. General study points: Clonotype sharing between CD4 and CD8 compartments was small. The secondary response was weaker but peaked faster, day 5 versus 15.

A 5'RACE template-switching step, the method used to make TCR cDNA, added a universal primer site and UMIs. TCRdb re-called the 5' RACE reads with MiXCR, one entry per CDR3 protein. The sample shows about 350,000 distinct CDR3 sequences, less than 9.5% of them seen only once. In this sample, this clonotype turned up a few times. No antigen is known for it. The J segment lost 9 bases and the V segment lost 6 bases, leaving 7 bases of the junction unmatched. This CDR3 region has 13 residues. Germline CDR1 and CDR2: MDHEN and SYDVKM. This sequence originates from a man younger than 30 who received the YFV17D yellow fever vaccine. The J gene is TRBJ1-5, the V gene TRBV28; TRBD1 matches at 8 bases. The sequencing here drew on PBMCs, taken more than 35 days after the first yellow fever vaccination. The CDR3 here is CASSPGQVRPQHF. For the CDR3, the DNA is TGTGCCAGCAGCCCGGGACAGGTTAGGCCCCAGCATTTT.